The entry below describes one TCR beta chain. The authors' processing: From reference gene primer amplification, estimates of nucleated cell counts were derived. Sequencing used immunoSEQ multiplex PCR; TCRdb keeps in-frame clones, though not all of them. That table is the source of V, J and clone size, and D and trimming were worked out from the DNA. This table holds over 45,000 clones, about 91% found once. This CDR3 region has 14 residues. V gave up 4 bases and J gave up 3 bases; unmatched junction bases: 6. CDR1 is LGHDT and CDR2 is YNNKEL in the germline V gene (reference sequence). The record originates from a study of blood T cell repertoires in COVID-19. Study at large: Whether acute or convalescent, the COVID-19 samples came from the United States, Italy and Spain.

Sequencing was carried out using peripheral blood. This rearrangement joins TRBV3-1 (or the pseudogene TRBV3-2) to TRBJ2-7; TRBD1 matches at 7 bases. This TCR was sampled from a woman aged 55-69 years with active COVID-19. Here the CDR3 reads CASSRARGYYEQYF. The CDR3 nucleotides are TGTGCCAGCAGCCGTGCCAGGGGGTACTACGAGCAGTACTTC.